Below are 28 T cell receptor beta chains sequenced from a single sample in a study of control samples from healthy donors and cancer patients. Data came from immunoSEQ multiplex PCR; TCRdb stores just in-frame clones and leaves some out. Among 40,000 to 55,000 clones, approximately 89% were seen once, and the ten largest hold roughly 20%. What was sequenced was PBMCs. The receptors originated from a woman between 40 and 50 years old with head and neck cancer.

This clone was seen only once. The V call is TRBV7-3, the J call TRBJ2-5; D might be TRBD1 or TRBD2, each matching 5 bases. V shed 4 bases and J shed 4 bases, with 13 bases lying between them. Germline assignment: CDR1 SGHTA and CDR2 FQGTGA. The CDR3 covers 14 residues. CDR3 residues: CASSSGPTGETQYF. CDR3 coding DNA: TGTGCCAGCAGCTCGGGACCGACCGGAGAGACCCAGTACTTC.

V and J are TRBV10-1 and TRBJ2-7; D possibly corresponds to TRBD1 (8 bases). Germline CDR1 is WNHNN and CDR2 is SYGVQD (reference sequence). V was shortened by 11 bases and J by 6 bases, with 38 bases between the two germline ends. The CDR3 is made up of 19 amino acids. DNA for the CDR3: TGCGCCTTCCAAGAACCCAGGGGGCGCATCCAGCGGGATTACCCCGAGCAGTACTTC. It encodes CAFQEPRGRIQRDYPEQYF.

This clone has a single count. The chain employs TRBV7-6 and TRBJ2-1, with 7 bases fitting TRBD1. The CDR3 covers 13 residues. J gave up 7 bases and V 5 bases, and 5 bases lay outside the gene matches. Germline CDR1 and CDR2: SGHVS and FNYEAQ. CDR3 in DNA: TGTGCCAGCAGCCCCCGACAGGGAAATGAGCAGTTCTTC. As protein: CASSPRQGNEQFF.

This chain connects TRBV5-5 to TRBJ2-3; no definite D call. CDR1 is SGHKS, CDR2 YYEKEE, per germline (reference sequence). The CDR3 loop spans 14 amino acids. Trimming removed 0 bases at V and 1 base at J, with 6 bases between. The CDR3 DNA reads as TGTGCCAGCAGCTTGGGGGCCCGCACAGATACGCAGTATTTT. It is translated as CASSLGARTDTQYF.

This clone was seen more than once but under ten times. The rearrangement links TRBV7-3 to TRBJ2-2; D remains unclear. Germline V CDR1 and CDR2: SGHTA, FQGTGA. The V end was cut by 5 bases, the J end by 4 bases, with 14 bases between. There are 15 residues in the CDR3. The CDR3 nucleotides are TGTGCCAGCAGCCGTACGCACAGACCCACCGGGGAGCTGTTTTTT. It specifies CASSRTHRPTGELFF.

V and J are TRBV28 and TRBJ1-5; D is undetermined. Germline V CDR1 and CDR2: MDHEN, SYDVKM. This CDR3 is 15 amino acids long. V was clipped by 2 bases and J by 4 bases, with 12 bases between them. The CDR3 protein is CASSLGPQRNQPQHF. DNA of the CDR3: TGTGCCAGCAGTTTAGGCCCTCAAAGGAATCAGCCCCAGCATTTT. The whole variable domain, filled in from reference TRBV28 and TRBJ1-5, reads DVKVTQSSRYLVKRTGEKVFLECVQDMDHENMFWYRQDPGLGLRLIYFSYDVKMKEKGDIPEGYSVSREKKERFSLILESASTNQTSMYLCASSLGPQRNQPQHFGDGTRLSIL.

This clone was found once. The rearrangement links TRBV20-1 to TRBJ1-4; D is undetermined. Germline V CDR1 and CDR2: DFQATT, SNEGSKA (reference sequence). The length of the CDR3 is 14 residues. V lost 3 bases, J lost 8 bases, and 16 bases lay in between. CDR3 sequence (DNA): TGCAGTGCTAGTAAGGCGTCCTTCAGCGAAAAACTGTTTTTT. It is translated as CSASKASFSEKLFF.

The chain recombines TRBV5-1 with TRBJ1-2; 9 bases match TRBD1. Per the germline V gene, CDR1 is SGHRS and CDR2 is YFSETQ. The CDR3 covers 15 residues. After removal of 2 bases from V and 2 bases from J, the junction contained 4 bases not matched to a gene. The CDR3 bases are TGCGCCAGCAGCTTCGGACAGGGGAGGAACTATGGCTACACCTTC. This codes for CASSFGQGRNYGYTF.

The genes are TRBV29-1 and TRBJ1-5; the match to TRBD1 covers 7 bases. The germline V gene has CDR1 SQVTM and CDR2 ANQGSEA. Trimming at V came to 7 bases and at J to 3 bases, leaving 6 bases not matched to a gene. This CDR3 comprises 13 residues. CDR3 DNA: TGCAGCGCTAGACAGGGAAACAATCAGCCCCAGCATTTT. Residues: CSARQGNNQPQHF.

J is TRBJ2-5 and V is TRBV14; 8 bases are shared with TRBD2. CDR1 and CDR2 (germline): SGHDN, FVKESK. With 8 bases clipped from V and 5 bases from J, the junction kept 4 bases outside the gene matches. CDR3 length: 12 residues. The CDR3 reads CASRASGETQYF. The CDR3 DNA follows: TGTGCCAGCCGGGCTAGCGGGGAGACCCAGTACTTC. Full variable domain (missing parts from reference TRBV14 and TRBJ2-5): EAGVTQFPSHSVIEKGQTVTLRCDPISGHDNLYWYRRVMGKEIKFLLHFVKESKQDESGMPNNRFLAERTGGTYSTLKVQPAELEDSGVYFCASRASGETQYFGPGTRLLVL.

The chain couples TRBV18 to TRBJ2-7; 8 nucleotides align to TRBD1. This CDR3 is built from 16 residues. V shed 2 bases and J 3 bases; nucleotides not matched to a gene: 9. Germline V lookup: CDR1 KGHSH, CDR2 LQKENI. CDR3 region: CASSPSRDRIDYEQYF. The CDR3 DNA follows: TGTGCCAGCTCACCATCCCGGGACAGGATAGACTACGAGCAGTACTTC.

The gene calls are TRBV11-3 and TRBJ1-4, with D perhaps TRBD1 (5 bases). V lost 5 bases and J 6 bases, leaving 25 bases between the germline ends. The CDR3 is made up of 18 amino acids. The V gene's germline CDR1 is SGHNT and CDR2 YENEEA. The CDR3 region is CASSPVWRTRNGHEKLFF. DNA for the CDR3: TGTGCCAGCAGCCCCGTCTGGCGGACAAGGAACGGTCATGAAAAACTGTTTTTT.

The J gene is TRBJ1-5, the V gene TRBV6-5; unclear D gene. Germline V gene sequence: CDR1 MNHEY, CDR2 SVGAGI. The germline V and J ends were trimmed by 4 bases and 8 bases, with 15 bases remaining between them. This CDR3 spans 14 amino acids. In DNA, the CDR3 is TGTGCCAGCAGTTCCCACGATTCGAGAAAGCCCCAGCATTTT. Amino acid sequence: CASSSHDSRKPQHF.

The chain is built from TRBV4-1 and TRBJ2-7; 7 bases match TRBD2. V was pared by 4 bases and J by 2 bases, with 2 bases of the junction left unmatched. CDR1 MGHRA and CDR2 YSYEKL come from the germline V gene. CDR3 length: 13 residues. The CDR3 DNA reads TGCGCCAGCAGCCCGCGGGAGACCTACGAGCAGTACTTC. It is translated as CASSPRETYEQYF.

This chain connects TRBV28 to TRBJ2-7; D might be TRBD2 (7 bases). Trimming pared 6 bases from V and 5 bases from J, leaving 20 bases between. Germline V gene data show CDR1 as MDHEN and CDR2 as SYDVKM. The CDR3 runs to 15 residues. The CDR3 coding sequence is TGTGCCAGCAGGATAGGGGGGGCCCTTGGCCACGAGCAGTACTTC. This sequence encodes CASRIGGALGHEQYF.

The chain has TRBV5-5 and TRBJ2-7; perhaps TRBD2 as D (6 bases). Germline V gene sequence: CDR1 SGHKS, CDR2 YYEKEE (reference sequence). Trimming pared 4 bases from V and 6 bases from J, leaving 23 bases between. The CDR3 extends over 16 amino acids. CDR3 bases: TGTGCCAGCAGCCCTTTCGTGGCGACTAGGGGCCCCGAGCAGTACTTC. Amino acids: CASSPFVATRGPEQYF.

The chain carries TRBV28 and TRBJ1-4, with 7 bases identical to TRBD1. The CDR3 sequence is 14 residues long. The germline V gene encodes CDR1 MDHEN and CDR2 SYDVKM. V shed 5 bases, J shed 0 bases, and the junction held 0 bases outside the gene matches. The CDR3: CASSGTATNEKLFF. CDR3 in DNA: TGTGCCAGCAGTGGGACAGCAACTAATGAAAAACTGTTTTTT.

This clone was picked up a small number of times. The chain recombines TRBV6-1 with TRBJ1-2; weak D call: TRBD1 (6 bases). Trimming removed 3 bases at V and 4 bases at J, with 18 bases between. The CDR3 covers 16 residues. The germline CDR1 and CDR2 sequences are MNHNS and SASEGT. This CDR3 reads CASSDRTAFVGYGYTF. Here the CDR3 DNA reads TGTGCCAGCAGTGATAGGACAGCCTTCGTAGGCTATGGCTACACCTTC.

The chain is built from TRBV2 and TRBJ2-5; TRBD1 matches 7 bases. The CDR3 runs 14 residues. V lost 7 bases to trimming and J lost 1 base; unmatched junction nucleotides: 6. In germline, CDR1 is SNHLY, CDR2 FYNNEI. CDR3 protein: CASNRDSPQETQYF. In DNA form, the CDR3 reads TGTGCCAGCAACCGGGACAGCCCCCAAGAGACCCAGTACTTC.

V usage is TRBV19 and J usage is TRBJ2-5; 10 bases fit TRBD2. J was trimmed by 5 bases and V by 4 bases; bases with no gene match: 10. From germline, CDR1 is LNHDA and CDR2 SQIVND (reference sequence). The CDR3 spans 16 residues. This CDR3 reads CASSRWASGSQETQYF. In DNA form, the CDR3 reads TGTGCCAGTAGTAGGTGGGCTAGCGGGAGTCAGGAGACCCAGTACTTC.

V and J are TRBV10-3 and TRBJ2-7, with 12 positions matching TRBD1. The ends lost 0 bases at V and 2 bases at J; junction bases unmatched: 8. In germline, CDR1 is ENHRY, CDR2 SYGVKD. The CDR3 is made up of 18 amino acids. CDR3 in DNA: TGTGCCATCAGTGAGTCGGCGGGACAGGGGGCCCGGGCCTACGAGCAGTACTTC. It specifies CAISESAGQGARAYEQYF.

This rearrangement joins TRBV5-8 to TRBJ1-4; 10 positions agree with TRBD1. V was clipped by 4 bases and J by 4 bases; unmatched bases: 7. There are 16 residues in the CDR3. Germline CDR1 and CDR2: SGHTS and YDEGEE. CDR3 DNA: TGTGCCAGCAGCCCTTCTGGGACAGGGGTTAATGAAAAACTGTTTTTT. Its protein product is CASSPSGTGVNEKLFF.

This CDR3 reads CASSGTYEQYF. CDR3 DNA sequence: TGCGCCAGCAGTGGTACCTACGAGCAGTACTTC. This rearrangement joins TRBV5-1 to TRBJ2-7; no reliable D call. V lost 5 bases, J lost 2 bases, and 5 bases lay in between. The CDR3 loop spans 11 amino acids. CDR1 SGHRS and CDR2 YFSETQ come from the germline V gene. The full variable domain, completed using reference TRBV5-1 and TRBJ2-7, is KAGVTQTPRYLIKTRGQQVTLSCSPISGHRSVSWYQQTPGQGLQFLFEYFSETQRNKGNFPGRFSGRQFSNSRSEMNVSTLELGDSALYLCASSGTYEQYFGPGTRLTVT.

The chain recombines TRBV5-1 with TRBJ2-2; possibly TRBD1 for D (6 bases). Germline lookup yields CDR1 SGHRS and CDR2 YFSETQ. The CDR3 contains 15 residues. Trimming shortened V by 3 bases and J by 1 base, and 10 bases separated the two germline ends. CDR3 residues: CASSSRGLNTGELFF. The CDR3 DNA reads as TGCGCCAGCAGCTCCAGGGGATTGAACACCGGGGAGCTGTTTTTT.

This chain joins TRBV6-2 or TRBV6-3 and TRBJ2-1; 8 positions match TRBD1. CDR1 and CDR2 (germline): MNHEY, SVGEGT. The length of the CDR3 is 14 residues. The junction had 5 bases not matched to a gene; V was cut back by 6 bases and J by 4 bases. The CDR3 spells CASSRDRGYNEQFF. Written as DNA, the CDR3 is TGTGCCAGCAGCCGTGACAGGGGTTACAATGAGCAGTTCTTC.

The V call is TRBV6-6, the J call TRBJ2-1, with D maybe TRBD2 (7 bases). The CDR3 has 11 amino acids. V gave up 10 bases and J gave up 10 bases, with 14 bases separating them. Per the germline V gene, CDR1 is MNHNY and CDR2 is SVGAGI (reference sequence). CDR3: CATLGGAEQFF. CDR3 DNA sequence: TGTGCCACCCTAGGGGGGGCCGAGCAGTTCTTC.

This clone was counted once. This sequence joins TRBV6-5 and TRBJ2-7; TRBD2 matches 7 bases. The CDR3 runs 14 residues. V was clipped by 4 bases and J by 2 bases; unmatched bases: 5. Germline loops: CDR1 MNHEY, CDR2 SVGAGI. DNA for the CDR3: TGTGCCAGCAGTTCGCGGGAGCCCCCCTACGAGCAGTACTTC. Protein: CASSSREPPYEQYF.

The gene calls are TRBV5-4 and TRBJ2-7, with unresolved D. This CDR3 spans 13 amino acids. Germline CDR1 SGHNT, CDR2 YYREEE (reference sequence). Trimming pared 4 bases from V and 0 bases from J, leaving 8 bases between. The CDR3 spells CASSAINSYEQYF. The CDR3 DNA reads as TGTGCCAGCAGCGCAATCAACTCCTACGAGCAGTACTTC.